A selection of T cell receptor beta chains follows, all from one sample in a study of a mutant IDH1 vaccine in newly diagnosed glioma. Antigens of these TCRs are unknown. Sequencing used immunoSEQ multiplex PCR; TCRdb keeps in-frame clones, though not all of them. The data show 53,000 or so clones, around 78% seen once. The sequencing used PBMCs, collected from a glioma patient whose treatment included an IDH1 peptide vaccine. The receptors were sampled from a man aged 45-65 years with glioma. CDR3s include the opening cysteine and the closing phenylalanine or tryptophan. D genes are given only for firm matches. Where a row states a size, it is once, few, many or the class of an expanded clone; other rows omit it.

V gene	clone size	J gene	D gene	CDR3 length	CDR3 protein	CDR3 DNA
TRBV12-5	few	TRBJ2-6	.	16	CASGIRSSSGANVLTF	TGTGCTAGTGGCATTCGCAGCTCCTCTGGGGCCAACGTCCTGACTTTC
TRBV4-1	.	TRBJ2-7	.	15	CASSQAQGSSYEQYF	TGCGCCAGCAGCCAAGCGCAGGGAAGTAGCTACGAGCAGTACTTC
TRBV4-1	.	TRBJ2-7	.	14	CASSQVAGSYEQYF	TGCGCCAGCAGCCAAGTGGCAGGTAGCTACGAGCAGTACTTC
TRBV19	few	TRBJ1-5	.	17	CAITPGAGSYSNQPQHF	TGTGCCATCACCCCCGGGGCAGGATCCTATAGCAATCAGCCCCAGCATTTT
TRBV30	few	TRBJ1-1	.	13	CAWSPRENTEAFF	TGTGCCTGGAGTCCCAGGGAGAACACTGAAGCTTTCTTT
TRBV7-2	.	TRBJ2-5	.	13	CASSLGGMETQYF	TGTGCCAGCAGCTTGGGGGGCATGGAGACCCAGTACTTC
TRBV7-3	.	TRBJ2-7	.	13	CASIPGSSYEQYF	TGTGCCAGCATACCAGGGAGCTCCTACGAGCAGTACTTC
TRBV18	.	TRBJ2-5	.	16	CASSHLGRAGEETQYF	TGTGCCAGCTCACATCTTGGCAGGGCTGGTGAAGAGACCCAGTACTTC
TRBV7-2	.	TRBJ2-2	.	13	CASSLASGGELFF	TGTGCCAGCAGCTTGGCGTCAGGCGGGGAGCTGTTTTTT
TRBV9	once	TRBJ2-7	.	15	CASSAVGGGGHEQYF	TGTGCCAGCAGCGCCGTAGGGGGTGGCGGCCACGAGCAGTACTTC
TRBV2	.	TRBJ2-7	.	12	CASTRNRNEQYF	TGTGCCAGCACCCGAAACCGAAACGAGCAGTACTTC
TRBV5-4	.	TRBJ2-1	TRBD1	15	CASSPGTGPYNEQFF	TGTGCCAGCAGCCCCGGGACAGGCCCTTACAATGAGCAGTTCTTC
TRBV5-1	.	TRBJ2-7	.	14	CASSLVTGTHEQYF	TGCGCCAGCAGCTTGGTTACAGGGACTCACGAGCAGTACTTC
TRBV6-6	.	TRBJ1-1	.	13	CASSWQGSTEAFF	TGTGCCAGCAGTTGGCAGGGGAGTACTGAAGCTTTCTTT
TRBV6-6	.	TRBJ2-7	.	12	CASGDGGYEQYF	TGTGCCAGCGGAGACGGGGGCTACGAGCAGTACTTC
TRBV5-6	once	TRBJ2-7	.	15	CASSRQVGDLYEQYF	TGTGCCAGCAGCAGGCAGGTTGGGGATCTCTACGAGCAGTACTTC
TRBV4-3	.	TRBJ2-3	TRBD2	15	CASSQDSGVADTQYF	TGCGCCAGCAGCCAAGATAGCGGGGTGGCAGATACGCAGTATTTT
TRBV18	.	TRBJ2-7	.	14	CASSPPGGFYEQYF	TGTGCCAGCTCACCCCCCGGAGGGTTCTACGAGCAGTACTTC
TRBV7-3	.	TRBJ1-2	.	18	CASSLNPPAGPNYYGYTF	TGTGCCAGCAGCTTAAACCCCCCCGCCGGCCCAAACTACTATGGCTACACCTTC
TRBV5-4	.	TRBJ1-1	TRBD1	14	CASSRGTGNTEAFF	TGTGCCAGCAGCCGGGGGACAGGGAACACTGAAGCTTTCTTT
TRBV6-5	.	TRBJ1-1	.	13	CASSRSANTEAFF	TGTGCCAGCAGCCGATCAGCGAACACTGAAGCTTTCTTT
TRBV5-1	.	TRBJ1-6	.	12	CASSLGSSPLHF	TGCGCCAGCAGCTTGGGATCGTCACCCCTCCACTTT
TRBV11-2	.	TRBJ2-2	.	16	CASSLRGTVNTGELFF	TGTGCCAGCAGCTTACGGGGGACAGTTAACACCGGGGAGCTGTTTTTT
TRBV7-2	.	TRBJ1-1	TRBD1	14	CASRSGQRNTEAFF	TGTGCCAGCAGATCGGGACAGCGGAACACTGAAGCTTTCTTT
TRBV28	.	TRBJ2-5	.	13	CASSLLSGETQYF	TGTGCCAGCAGTTTATTATCCGGGGAGACCCAGTACTTC
TRBV2	.	TRBJ1-1	.	15	CASILRDTRNTEAFF	TGTGCCAGCATTCTCCGGGACACTAGGAACACTGAAGCTTTCTTT
TRBV10-3	.	TRBJ1-2	.	12	CAIKAEGEGYTF	TGTGCCATCAAGGCTGAGGGCGAAGGCTACACCTTC
TRBV4-1	.	TRBJ2-3	.	14	CASSQEGGTDTQYF	TGCGCCAGCAGCCAAGAGGGTGGCACAGATACGCAGTATTTT
TRBV5-1	once	TRBJ2-5	.	13	CASSPDSSETQYF	TGCGCCAGCAGCCCGGACAGCTCCGAGACCCAGTACTTC
TRBV5-1	.	TRBJ2-4	.	12	CASSSLDGSRYF	TGCGCCAGCAGCTCCCTGGACGGCTCCAGGTACTTC
TRBV27	.	TRBJ2-3	.	12	CASSFGGNTQYF	TGTGCCAGCAGTTTCGGAGGGAATACGCAGTATTTT
TRBV4-1	.	TRBJ2-4	.	15	CASSQEGGSRDIQYF	TGCGCCAGCAGCCAAGAAGGAGGGTCGCGGGACATTCAGTACTTC
TRBV6-1	.	TRBJ2-2	.	14	CASSEYTDLGELFF	TGTGCCAGCAGTGAATATACCGACCTCGGGGAGCTGTTTTTT
TRBV5-1	.	TRBJ1-2	.	14	CASSFGGRGNGYTF	TGCGCCAGCAGCTTCGGGGGGCGCGGGAATGGCTACACCTTC
TRBV6-1	.	TRBJ1-1	TRBD1	12	CASKLTGGEAFF	TGTGCCAGCAAGCTGACAGGGGGTGAAGCTTTCTTT
TRBV29-1	.	TRBJ2-7	.	13	CSVSSQSSYEQYF	TGCAGCGTCTCGTCGCAGTCATCCTACGAGCAGTACTTC
TRBV5-1	.	TRBJ2-1	.	14	CASSLQVTYNEQFF	TGCGCCAGCAGCTTACAGGTTACCTACAATGAGCAGTTCTTC